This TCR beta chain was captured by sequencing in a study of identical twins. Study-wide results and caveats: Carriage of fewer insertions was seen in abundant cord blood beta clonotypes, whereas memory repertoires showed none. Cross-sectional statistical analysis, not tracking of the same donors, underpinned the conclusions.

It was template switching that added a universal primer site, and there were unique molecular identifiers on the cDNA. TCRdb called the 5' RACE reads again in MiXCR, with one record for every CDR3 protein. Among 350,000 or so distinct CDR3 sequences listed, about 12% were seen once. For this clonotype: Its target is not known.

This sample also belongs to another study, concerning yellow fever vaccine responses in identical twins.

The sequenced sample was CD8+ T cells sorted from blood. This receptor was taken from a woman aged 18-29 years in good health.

CDR3 in amino acids: CATGGSSVHNEQFF. Written as DNA, the CDR3 is TGTGCCACCGGGGGTTCTAGCGTGCACAATGAGCAGTTCTTC. The chain is built from TRBV24-1 and TRBJ2-1, with D tentatively TRBD2 (6 bases). V shed 9 bases and J shed 5 bases, with 16 bases lying between them. Germline CDR1 KGHDR, CDR2 SFDVKD. This CDR3 comprises 14 residues.